These T cell receptor beta chains were read from a single sample in a study of CD8+ T cells in alopecia areata. Clones were read by immunoSEQ multiplex PCR, and TCRdb kept only the in-frame ones, dropping some. The sample records 130,000 or so clones, over 60% being singletons. The sequencing here drew on CD4+ T cells sorted from blood, taken at week 4, from a patient treated with tofacitinib. These receptors originate from a human donor with alopecia areata. Each CDR3 is given with its conserved first and last residue. The D gene is left open where the match is weak. Clone size is shown for a subset of rows, as once, few, many or a class of expanded clone.

j_gene | abundance | d_gene | v_gene | CDR3aa | CDR3nt
TRBJ1-1 | few | . | TRBV27 | CASSLSGEAFF | TGTGCCAGCAGTTTATCCGGGGAAGCTTTCTTT
TRBJ2-5 | . | . | TRBV5-1 | CASSVSSGTQYF | TGCGCCAGCAGCGTTTCTTCGGGGACCCAGTACTTC
TRBJ2-1 | . | . | TRBV5-6 | CASSSRTGVDPYNEQFF | TGTGCCAGCAGCTCGCGGACTGGAGTCGACCCCTACAATGAGCAGTTCTTC
TRBJ2-2 | . | . | TRBV4-1 | CASSQGLRAGELFF | TGCGCCAGCAGCCAAGGGTTGAGGGCCGGGGAGCTGTTTTTT
TRBJ2-7 | few | . | TRBV21-1 | CASSERTGMRYF | TGTGCCAGCAGCGAAAGGACAGGGATGCGGTACTTC
TRBJ2-1 | . | TRBD1 | TRBV29-1 | CSGGTGGWDEQFF | TGCAGCGGTGGGACAGGGGGTTGGGATGAGCAGTTCTTC
TRBJ2-7 | once | . | TRBV7-2 | CASSLEPLYEQYF | TGTGCCAGCAGCTTAGAACCCCTCTACGAGCAGTACTTC
TRBJ2-7 | . | TRBD1 | TRBV7-9 | CASSQGQDYEQYF | TGTGCCAGCAGCCAGGGACAGGACTACGAGCAGTACTTC
TRBJ1-5 | . | . | TRBV30 | CAWSVGRNQPQHF | TGTGCCTGGAGTGTAGGCCGCAATCAGCCCCAGCATTTT
TRBJ2-1 | few | . | TRBV7-2 | CASSLGVTAYNEQFF | TGTGCCAGCAGCTTAGGGGTTACAGCCTACAATGAGCAGTTCTTC
TRBJ2-1 | . | . | TRBV7-9 | CASSLKSEQFF | TGTGCCAGCAGCTTAAAGAGTGAGCAGTTCTTC
TRBJ2-1 | . | TRBD2 | TRBV6-1 | CASRVAGGRNEQFF | TGTGCCAGCAGGGTAGCGGGGGGCCGCAATGAGCAGTTCTTC
TRBJ2-6 | . | TRBD2 | TRBV4-1 | CASSPPFGRGYVLTF | TGCGCCAGCAGCCCACCCTTTGGGAGGGGTTACGTCCTGACTTTC
TRBJ1-4 | once | . | TRBV18 | CASSPRGPPIEKLFF | TGTGCCAGCTCACCACGGGGACCTCCCATTGAAAAACTGTTTTTT
TRBJ1-1 | . | . | TRBV7-9 | CASSLEGEAFF | TGTGCCAGCAGCTTAGAAGGCGAAGCTTTCTTT
TRBJ2-7 | . | . | TRBV5-1 | CASSLEEGALYEQYF | TGCGCCAGCAGCTTGGAGGAGGGGGCGCTCTACGAGCAGTACTTC
TRBJ1-1 | . | TRBD1 | TRBV29-1 | CSVARGPEAFF | TGCAGCGTTGCAAGGGGGCCTGAAGCTTTCTTT
TRBJ1-1 | once | TRBD1 | TRBV27 | CASSLPPGQGTEAFF | TGTGCCAGCAGTCTCCCTCCCGGACAGGGTACTGAAGCTTTCTTT
TRBJ2-1 | . | TRBD1 | TRBV5-4 | CASSALQSQGVLNEQFF | TGTGCCAGCAGCGCGTTACAATCACAGGGGGTTTTAAATGAGCAGTTCTTC
TRBJ2-5 | . | TRBD1 | TRBV29-1 | CSVQGASRTETQYF | TGCAGCGTTCAGGGGGCTTCCCGAACGGAGACCCAGTACTTC
TRBJ2-1 | . | . | TRBV30 | CAWSVATPTYNEQFF | TGTGCCTGGAGTGTAGCAACTCCTACCTACAATGAGCAGTTCTTC
TRBJ1-2 | . | . | TRBV29-1 | CSVESGDWYGYTF | TGCAGCGTTGAATCTGGGGACTGGTATGGCTACACCTTC
TRBJ2-6 | . | . | TRBV25-1 | CAGQVPGANVLTF | TGTGCCGGTCAGGTGCCTGGGGCCAACGTCCTGACTTTC
TRBJ2-7 | once | . | TRBV7-8 | CASSLAAASYYEQYF | TGTGCCAGCAGCTTAGCGGCAGCCTCATACTACGAGCAGTACTTC
TRBJ2-5 | . | . | TRBV7-2 | CASSQGGGLETQYF | TGTGCCAGCAGCCAGGGAGGGGGCCTGGAGACCCAGTACTTC
TRBJ1-1 | . | . | TRBV10-3 | CAISGENTEAFF | TGTGCCATCAGTGGGGAGAACACTGAAGCTTTCTTT
TRBJ2-1 | . | TRBD2 | TRBV7-3 | CASSLSSSGNEQFF | TGTGCCAGCAGCCTATCCTCTAGCGGCAATGAGCAGTTCTTC
TRBJ2-7 | . | . | TRBV28 | CASSGSSSYEQYF | TGTGCCAGCAGTGGGAGTAGCTCCTACGAGCAGTACTTC
TRBJ2-5 | . | . | TRBV5-1 | CASSLEQQETQYF | TGCGCCAGCAGCTTGGAACAGCAAGAGACCCAGTACTTC
TRBJ2-6 | . | . | TRBV5-1 | CASRVGSGANVLTF | TGCGCCAGCAGGGTGGGCTCTGGGGCCAACGTCCTGACTTTC
TRBJ2-2 | once | . | TRBV4-1 | CASSPQGIVRLTGELFF | TGCGCCAGCAGCCCCCAGGGCATAGTCCGTCTCACCGGGGAGCTGTTTTTT
TRBJ2-3 | few | . | TRBV10-3 | CAISGQGGDTQYF | TGTGCCATCAGCGGACAGGGAGGGGATACGCAGTATTTT
TRBJ2-1 | . | . | TRBV29-1 | CSVENLSYNEQFF | TGCAGCGTTGAAAACCTCTCCTACAATGAGCAGTTCTTC
TRBJ2-7 | few | TRBD1 | TRBV28 | CASSLSAGGYEQYF | TGTGCCAGCAGTTTATCAGCAGGGGGTTACGAGCAGTACTTC
TRBJ2-7 | . | . | TRBV2 | CASSRDYEQYF | TGTGCCAGCAGTCGGGATTACGAGCAGTACTTC
TRBJ2-3 | . | . | TRBV29-1 | CSVDRRGTDTQYF | TGCAGCGTTGACCGCAGGGGTACAGATACGCAGTATTTT
TRBJ2-3 | . | TRBD2 | TRBV29-1 | CSVEDYLAGRTDTQYF | TGCAGCGTTGAAGATTACCTAGCGGGACGGACAGATACGCAGTATTTT
TRBJ2-7 | . | . | TRBV29-1 | CSVESGLGGREQYF | TGCAGCGTTGAATCGGGACTGGGCGGGCGCGAGCAGTACTTC
TRBJ2-7 | . | TRBD1 | TRBV18 | CASSPIGTGISYEQYF | TGTGCCAGCTCACCAATAGGGACAGGGATCTCCTACGAGCAGTACTTC
TRBJ2-6 | . | . | TRBV19 | CASSDESHSGANVLTF | TGTGCCAGTAGCGACGAGTCCCACTCTGGGGCCAACGTCCTGACTTTC